Below are 27 T cell receptor beta chains sequenced from a single sample in a study of CD8 T cells in Susac syndrome. cDNA came from roughly 0.53 to 1 ug RNA primed by random hexamers. TCRdb analysed the immunoSEQ multiplex PCR reads with MiXCR anew, one entry per CDR3 protein. The sample consists of some 100,000 distinct CDR3 sequences, around 97% of them appearing once. Sequenced: CD4+ T cells from PBMCs. The receptor source for this set is a human donor in good health.

The genes are TRBV5-6 and TRBJ2-2, with unresolved D. The ends were cut back, 6 bases at V and 4 bases at J, with 10 bases in the middle. This CDR3 has 13 amino acids. Germline V CDR1 and CDR2: SGHDT, YYEEEE. The CDR3: CASTPRFTGELFF. Written as DNA, the CDR3 is TGTGCCAGCACCCCACGGTTCACCGGGGAGCTGTTTTTT.

This chain connects TRBV7-8 to TRBJ2-2; TRBD2 matches at 9 bases. The CDR3 consists of 16 residues. Trimming at V came to 4 bases and at J to 6 bases, leaving 9 bases not matched to a gene. Germline-derived CDR1 and CDR2 are SGHVS and FQNEAQ. CDR3 sequence: CASSWGGGGAAGELFF. CDR3 coding DNA: TGTGCCAGCAGCTGGGGAGGCGGGGGGGCGGCCGGGGAGCTGTTTTTT.

V usage is TRBV3-1 and J usage is TRBJ2-7; tentative D call: TRBD2 (5 bases). The V and J ends lost 0 bases and 4 bases respectively, with 16 bases between them. CDR1 is LGHDT and CDR2 is YNNKEL in the germline V gene (reference sequence). This CDR3 spans 16 amino acids. The CDR3 nucleotides read TGTGCCAGCAGCCAAGAAGGGCGGGTAGTCGCTTACGAGCAGTACTTC. Encoded protein: CASSQEGRVVAYEQYF.

This clonotype occurred once. The chain joins TRBV6-2 or TRBV6-3 to TRBJ2-6; maybe TRBD2 (5 bases). Per the germline V gene, CDR1 is MNHEY and CDR2 is SVGEGT. The CDR3 has 14 residues. V shed 8 bases and J shed 9 bases, with 17 bases lying between them. CDR3 in DNA: TGTGCCAGCGGTGAGGCGCGGGCCTACAACGTCCTGACTTTC. This sequence encodes CASGEARAYNVLTF.

Turning to this clonotype: The junction does not match germline at one end; this may be a read error. The chain employs TRBV5-1 and TRBJ2-5; D not resolved. The CDR3 extends over 11 amino acids. Germline V gene data show CDR1 as SGHRS and CDR2 as YFSETQ. For the CDR3, the DNA is TGTGCCAGCAGCTTCAAAGAGACCCAGTACTTC. Encoded protein: CASSFKETQYF.

The gene calls are TRBV29-1 and TRBJ2-1, with TRBD2 matching 9 bases. Losses at the gene ends were 5 bases for V and 9 bases for J; bases not matched to a gene: 11. Germline V gene lookup returns CDR1 SQVTM and CDR2 ANQGSEA. The CDR3 consists of 14 residues. The CDR3 reads CSVMLTSGTSEQFF. The CDR3 DNA follows: TGCAGCGTTATGCTGACTAGCGGAACTTCTGAGCAGTTCTTC.

V usage is TRBV5-4 and J usage is TRBJ2-5, with 7 bases fitting TRBD2. The V and J ends lost 2 bases and 1 base, in that order; junction bases with no gene match: 11. CDR1 SGHNT and CDR2 YYREEE come from the germline V gene (reference sequence). The CDR3 is made up of 17 amino acids. CDR3 region: CASSFPSPGGGQETQYF. The CDR3 DNA is TGTGCCAGCAGCTTCCCCTCGCCTGGCGGGGGCCAAGAGACCCAGTACTTC.

The rearrangement joins TRBV18 to TRBJ2-7; 8 bases map to TRBD2. CDR3 length: 15 residues. CDR1 and CDR2 (germline): KGHSH, LQKENI. The V segment lost 3 bases and the J segment 6 bases; nucleotides outside the gene matches: 10. The CDR3 DNA is TGTGCCAGCTCACCTAGAGCGGGAGAGGCTTCCGAGCAGTACTTC. It encodes CASSPRAGEASEQYF.

A single count supports this clonotype. V usage is TRBV20-1 and J usage is TRBJ2-7; TRBD2 might be the D (6 bases). V was cut by 6 bases and J by 12 bases, with 18 bases left in between. Per the germline V gene, CDR1 is DFQATT and CDR2 is SNEGSKA (reference sequence). The CDR3 is 11 amino acids. CDR3 sequence: CSAISGERAYF. CDR3 sequence (DNA): TGCAGTGCAATTAGCGGAGAACGGGCGTACTTC.

This chain links TRBV5-4 with TRBJ2-5, with 7 bases matching TRBD2. CDR1 SGHNT and CDR2 YYREEE come from the germline V gene (reference sequence). V gave up 1 base and J gave up 5 bases; unmatched junction bases: 5. This CDR3 region has 14 residues. The CDR3 loop reads CASSLRFGGETQYF. The CDR3, as DNA: TGTGCCAGCAGCTTGAGGTTCGGGGGGGAGACCCAGTACTTC.

V usage is TRBV28 and J usage is TRBJ1-2; D call uncertain. CDR1 MDHEN and CDR2 SYDVKM come from the germline V gene. This CDR3 is built from 14 residues. V lost 5 bases to trimming and J lost 4 bases, with 14 bases between them. For the CDR3, the DNA is TGTGCCAGCAGTGCCCCAGGAGGGCCCTATGGCTACACCTTC. Protein: CASSAPGGPYGYTF.

This chain's CDR3 is CSASPLLGYF. Written as DNA, the CDR3 is TGCAGTGCTAGCCCTCTCCTCGGGTATTTT. The chain is built from TRBV20-1 and TRBJ2-3, with D uncertain. Germline CDR1 and CDR2: DFQATT and SNEGSKA (reference sequence). V lost 3 bases and J lost 14, with 12 bases in between. This CDR3 has 10 residues.

In this sample, this clonotype turned up once. The chain employs TRBV2 and TRBJ2-2, with D maybe TRBD2 (6 bases). The germline gives CDR1 SNHLY, CDR2 FYNNEI. V was shortened by 5 bases and J by 5 bases, with 12 bases between the two germline ends. The CDR3 is 14 residues long. The CDR3 region is CASSTLGGTGELFF. Written as DNA, the CDR3 is TGTGCCAGCAGTACCTTGGGGGGTACCGGGGAGCTGTTTTTT.

This sequence joins TRBV18 and TRBJ2-1; TRBD2 might be the D (6 bases). V was trimmed by 3 bases and J by 7 bases, leaving 19 bases between them. Germline CDR1 KGHSH, CDR2 LQKENI. This CDR3 comprises 16 residues. CDR3: CASSPNLAWERNEQFF. The CDR3 DNA is TGTGCCAGCTCACCTAATCTAGCGTGGGAGAGGAATGAGCAGTTCTTC.

This clonotype was observed a single time. The chain combines TRBV29-1 with TRBJ1-2, with TRBD1 as a possible D gene (5 bases). The V end lost 1 base, the J end lost 0 bases, and 9 bases lay between the germline ends. Looked up from germline, CDR1 is SQVTM and CDR2 is ANQGSEA. The CDR3 has 14 amino acids. The CDR3 coding sequence is TGCAGCGTTGAAGGCGACAGATCTAACTATGGCTACACCTTC. Residues: CSVEGDRSNYGYTF.

CDR3 coding DNA: TGCGCCAGCAGCTTGTCCTCAGAGGATGAAAAACTGTTTTTT. It translates to CASSLSSEDEKLFF. The V call is TRBV5-1, the J call TRBJ1-4; D call uncertain. Trimming left V 1 base short and J 6 bases short, with 10 bases between. The germline V gene has CDR1 SGHRS and CDR2 YFSETQ. The CDR3 has 14 residues.

The chain is built from TRBV7-2 and TRBJ2-5; TRBD1 agrees at 7 bases. The germline CDR1 and CDR2 sequences are SGHTA and FQGNSA. The CDR3 spans 14 residues. V was pared by 5 bases and J by 5 bases, with 8 bases of the junction left unmatched. The CDR3 sequence is CASSQRQGGETQYF. The CDR3 DNA is TGTGCCAGCAGCCAGAGACAGGGCGGGGAGACCCAGTACTTC.

J is TRBJ2-2 and V is TRBV5-4; tentatively, D is TRBD2 (5 bases). Germline CDR1 and CDR2: SGHNT and YYREEE (reference sequence). Trimming removed 7 bases at V and 1 base at J, with 8 bases between. CDR3 length: 13 residues. CDR3 sequence (DNA): TGTGCCAGCCGGAGGTTGAACACCGGGGAGCTGTTTTTT. Residues: CASRRLNTGELFF.

This clonotype appeared once. This sequence joins TRBV3-1 and TRBJ2-2, with D hard to call. V lost 2 bases and J 7 bases, leaving 5 bases between the germline ends. Germline V gives CDR1 LGHDT, CDR2 YNNKEL (reference sequence). This CDR3 is built from 12 residues. CDR3 residues: CASSQRIGELFF. The DNA for the CDR3 is TGTGCCAGCAGCCAAAGGATCGGGGAGCTGTTTTTT.

This chain joins TRBV4-3 and TRBJ2-4, with 9 bases lining up with TRBD1. In germline, CDR1 is LGHNA, CDR2 YSLEER. The CDR3 sequence is 18 residues long. The ends lost 0 bases at V and 2 bases at J; junction bases unmatched: 8. This chain's CDR3 is CASSQDLGQGHTKNIQYF. CDR3 sequence (DNA): TGCGCCAGCAGCCAAGATCTGGGACAGGGTCATACCAAAAACATTCAGTACTTC.

V and J are TRBV7-3 and TRBJ2-2; 11 nucleotides agree with TRBD1. The CDR3 covers 15 residues. J was trimmed by 6 bases and V by 4 bases; bases with no gene match: 4. In germline, CDR1 is SGHTA, CDR2 FQGTGA. The CDR3: CASSSRDRGSGELFF. Here the CDR3 DNA reads TGTGCCAGCAGCTCCCGGGACAGGGGGTCCGGGGAGCTGTTTTTT.

The chain links TRBV11-2 to TRBJ2-2; 8 nucleotides align to TRBD2. The germline gives CDR1 SGHAT, CDR2 FQNNGV. Unmatched junction bases numbered 8, after V lost 6 bases and J lost 2 bases. This CDR3 is built from 16 residues. The chain's CDR3 is CASRKRTSTNTGELFF. CDR3 coding DNA: TGTGCCAGCAGGAAGAGGACTAGCACCAACACCGGGGAGCTGTTTTTT.

The chain combines TRBV3-1 with TRBJ2-5; 7 bases map to TRBD1. CDR1 and CDR2 (germline): LGHDT, YNNKEL (reference sequence). CDR3 length equals 17 residues. With V trimmed by 6 bases and J by 5 bases, 18 bases remained unmatched. The CDR3 nucleotides read TGTGCCAGCAGGCCAAGAGGTGTAGCAGGGGGAAGGGAGACCCAGTACTTC. As protein: CASRPRGVAGGRETQYF.

The chain is built from TRBV29-1 and TRBJ1-1; 8 bases line up with TRBD1. The germline CDR1 and CDR2 sequences are SQVTM and ANQGSEA. Unmatched junction bases numbered 6, after V lost 1 base and J lost 2 bases. The CDR3 runs to 15 residues. Here the CDR3 DNA reads TGCAGCGTTGAAGGAGGGGGACAGGTTAACACTGAAGCTTTCTTT. It yields the protein CSVEGGGQVNTEAFF.

V usage is TRBV7-9 and J usage is TRBJ2-2; no firm D call. The germline V gene encodes CDR1 SEHNR and CDR2 FQNEAQ (reference sequence). This CDR3 spans 13 amino acids. V dropped 4 bases and J dropped 6 bases, with 9 bases sitting between them. CDR3 nucleotide sequence: TGTGCCAGCAGCTCCGTCGTGGCCGGGGAGCTGTTTTTT. This gives the protein CASSSVVAGELFF.

The gene calls are TRBV5-6 and TRBJ2-4; D is unclear. Germline lookup yields CDR1 SGHDT and CDR2 YYEEEE. Between the trimmed V and J ends, which lost 0 bases and 6 bases, there was a span of 16 bases. This CDR3 spans 16 amino acids. This chain's CDR3 is CASSLDGIGALNIQYF. The CDR3 coding sequence is TGTGCCAGCAGCTTGGATGGGATTGGCGCTTTAAACATTCAGTACTTC. Using reference TRBV5-6 and TRBJ2-4 for the parts outside the CDR3, the full variable domain is DAGVTQSPTHLIKTRGQQVTLRCSPKSGHDTVSWYQQALGQGPQFIFQYYEEEERQRGNFPDRFSGHQFPNYSSELNVNALLLGDSALYLCASSLDGIGALNIQYFGAGTRLSVL.

This clonotype was detected a few times. The chain employs TRBV20-1 and TRBJ2-7; no clear D. Germline-derived CDR1 and CDR2 are DFQATT and SNEGSKA (reference sequence). There are 11 residues in the CDR3. Trimming cost V 1 base and J 4 bases, with 5 bases left between them. The CDR3 nucleotides read TGCAGTGCTAGAGGGGGTTACGAGCAGTACTTC. Protein: CSARGGYEQYF.